This T cell receptor (beta chain) was recovered during a study of T cells in narcolepsy. Overall study: Patients with NT1 or NT2 and healthy control donors were enrolled.

V was pared by 4 bases and J by 7 bases, with 20 bases between. The CDR3 extends over 15 amino acids. Germline CDR1 SGHRS, CDR2 YFSETQ. Study-level results: Blood of same and different patients, but not healthy controls, reportedly held recurring autoreactive clonotypes.

This clone was picked up one time. Its antigen is unidentified. Here immunoSEQ multiplex PCR was the method, and the copy in TCRdb shows in-frame clones only, minus some. In the table there are 9,500 to 12,000 clones, roughly 93% of which are singletons. The chain employs TRBV5-1 and TRBJ1-1, with D maybe TRBD1 (6 bases). The source material was CD45RA- memory CD4+ T cells from PBMCs. This TCR derives from a human donor with narcolepsy. In nucleotides, the CDR3 is TGCGCCAGCAGCGGATCGACAGGTGGGGCCTATGAAGCTTTCTTT. As protein: CASSGSTGGAYEAFF.